This TCR beta chain was documented in a study of OX40 agonist ivuxolimab in advanced cancers. This clone was detected only a few times. The method was immunoSEQ multiplex PCR; TCRdb's version includes in-frame clones alone and lacks a portion of them. The top ten clones hold about 7.4% of a sample with 75,000 or so clones, approximately 84% of them seen once. The source is an adult with an advanced solid tumor such as melanoma, head and neck, liver or kidney cancer. The sequencing here drew on CD4+ or CD8+ T cells sorted from blood, taken in a trial of the OX40 agonist ivuxolimab.

The CDR3: CASSPPGGRGTEAFF. The CDR3 DNA reads TGTGCCAGCTCACCACCGGGTGGTCGGGGCACTGAAGCTTTCTTT. V gene TRBV18 combines with J gene TRBJ1-1, with D unclear. The V end lost 0 bases, the J end lost 4 bases, and 12 bases lay between the germline ends. The germline V gene has CDR1 KGHSH and CDR2 LQKENI. The CDR3 has 15 residues.